The 15 T cell receptor beta chains below all came from one sample that was sequenced in a study of blood T cells in healthy people across ages. The second PCR ran about 6 to 11 cycles with a sample-barcoded 5' primer and J-beta primers. TCRdb ran MiXCR on the 5' RACE reads and lists one entry per CDR3 protein. This table holds over 1,200,000 distinct CDR3 sequences, 55% to 75% found once. Sequenced input: blood. The receptors shown here come from a man between 18 and 35 years old in good health.

There are a few counts of this clonotype. The chain is built from TRBV29-1 and TRBJ2-7, with a weak D call TRBD2 (5 bases). The CDR3 is made up of 15 amino acids. Germline V CDR1 and CDR2: SQVTM, ANQGSEA. Trimming removed 8 bases at V and 0 bases at J, with 20 bases between. The CDR3 bases are TGCAGCCCCCTAGGCGGGCGTAAACTCTCCTACGAGCAGTACTTC. It yields the protein CSPLGGRKLSYEQYF.

The CDR3 DNA is TGTGCCAGCAGTAGTCTAGGACAGCCAAACATTCAGTACTTC. Encoded protein: CASSSLGQPNIQYF. The chain uses TRBV6-5 and TRBJ2-4, with D possibly being TRBD1 (6 bases). This CDR3 contains 14 residues. Deletions cut 5 bases from V and 6 bases from J, with 14 bases between. Germline-derived CDR1 and CDR2 are MNHEY and SVGAGI.

CDR3 loop: CASSKGPPMNTEAFF. CDR3 bases: TGTGCCAGCAGCAAAGGTCCCCCTATGAACACTGAAGCTTTCTTT. This rearrangement joins TRBV28 to TRBJ1-1, with no clear D. V was pared by 6 bases and J by 0 bases, with 14 bases between. CDR3 length: 15 residues. Looked up from germline, CDR1 is MDHEN and CDR2 is SYDVKM.

This chain joins TRBV4-1 and TRBJ1-5; 8 nucleotides align to TRBD1. Germline V gives CDR1 MGHRA, CDR2 YSYEKL. Losses at the gene ends were 0 bases for V and 7 bases for J; bases not matched to a gene: 5. The CDR3 sequence is 15 residues long. The CDR3 nucleotides are TGCGCCAGCAGCCAAGAAGCGGACAGGGTCCAGCCCCAGCATTTT. It translates to CASSQEADRVQPQHF.

Only a few counts were recorded for this clonotype. The chain links TRBV6-1 to TRBJ2-5, with 7 bases lining up with TRBD1. The J call is in doubt because the DNA end fits TRBJ2-7 better. The CDR3 totals 14 residues. The germline V gene encodes CDR1 MNHNS and CDR2 SASEGT. The CDR3 region is CASGRVGTAYEQYF. The CDR3 DNA is TGTGCCAGCGGGCGCGTTGGGACAGCGTACGAGCAGTACTTC.

As concerns this clonotype: A far more abundant clone sits one base away, making this likely a read error. The V call is TRBV12-3 or TRBV12-4, the J call TRBJ2-5; no firm D call. This CDR3 spans 12 amino acids. CDR3 bases: TGTGCCAGCAGTTTCGGCCAAGAGGCCCAGTACTTC. This translates into CASSFGQEAQYF.

The chain carries TRBV28 and TRBJ2-1, with D tentatively TRBD1 or TRBD2 (6 bases each). The V and J ends lost 3 bases and 10 bases respectively, with 19 bases between them. The CDR3 runs 15 residues. From germline, CDR1 is MDHEN and CDR2 SYDVKM. The CDR3 sequence is CASSFGGDMREEQFF. The CDR3 coding sequence is TGTGCCAGCAGTTTTGGCGGGGACATGCGAGAAGAGCAGTTCTTC. The full variable domain, its missing parts supplied by reference TRBV28 and TRBJ2-1, is DVKVTQSSRYLVKRTGEKVFLECVQDMDHENMFWYRQDPGLGLRLIYFSYDVKMKEKGDIPEGYSVSREKKERFSLILESASTNQTSMYLCASSFGGDMREEQFFGPGTRLTVL.

V and J are TRBV7-2 and TRBJ2-7, with D unresolved. Trimming removed 7 bases from V and 2 bases from J, with 15 bases in between. This CDR3 is built from 14 residues. Germline CDR1 is SGHTA and CDR2 is FQGNSA. The DNA for the CDR3 is TGTGCCAGCAACGCCGGATTCGGCGCCTACGAGCAGTACTTC. Translated, it gives CASNAGFGAYEQYF.

V gene TRBV3-1 combines with J gene TRBJ2-7, with 8 bases that match TRBD2. V shed 1 base and J 0 bases; nucleotides not matched to a gene: 14. The CDR3 length is 19 residues. Per germline, CDR1 LGHDT and CDR2 YNNKEL (reference sequence). The DNA of the CDR3 is TGTGCCAGCAGCCAAGGTATCGGGAGGGCCCCAACTAGCTCCTACGAGCAGTACTTC. It yields the protein CASSQGIGRAPTSSYEQYF.

This rearrangement joins TRBV20-1 to TRBJ2-4, with D perhaps TRBD1 (6 bases). This CDR3 region has 12 residues. From germline, CDR1 is DFQATT and CDR2 SNEGSKA (reference sequence). The germline V and J ends were trimmed by 7 bases and 4 bases, with 11 bases remaining between them. Written as DNA, the CDR3 is TGCAGTGTCCCGGACAGAAAAAACATTCAGTACTTC. Amino acids: CSVPDRKNIQYF.

The rearrangement joins TRBV5-6 to TRBJ2-3; 8 bases map to TRBD1. V lost 1 base, J lost 3 bases, and 7 bases stayed unmatched. This CDR3 comprises 16 residues. CDR1 is SGHDT, CDR2 YYEEEE, per germline. Written as DNA, the CDR3 is TGTGCCAGCAGCTTGACAGGGGGATCTTTTACAGATACGCAGTATTTT. Its translation is CASSLTGGSFTDTQYF.

The chain links TRBV20-1 to TRBJ2-3, with a possible D match to TRBD1 (6 bases). From germline, CDR1 is DFQATT and CDR2 SNEGSKA (reference sequence). V shed 3 bases and J shed 0 bases, with 13 bases lying between them. This CDR3 has 15 amino acids. The CDR3 sequence is CSARRPGASTDTQYF. Written as DNA, the CDR3 is TGCAGTGCTAGGAGACCAGGGGCTAGCACAGATACGCAGTATTTT.

This clonotype showed up just a few times. CDR3 nucleotide sequence: TGTGCCTGGGCAGTGATGGGGAACTATGGCTACACCTTC. This sequence encodes CAWAVMGNYGYTF. The V and J genes are TRBV30 and TRBJ1-2; D unclear. The V end was cut by 5 bases, the J end by 2 bases, with 12 bases between. Germline V gene data show CDR1 as GTSNPN and CDR2 as SVGIG (reference sequence). This CDR3 spans 13 amino acids. The entire variable domain, with the rest obtained from reference TRBV30 and TRBJ1-2, is as follows: SQTIHQWPATLVQPVGSPLSLECTVEGTSNPNLYWYRQAAGRGLQLLFYSVGIGQISSEVPQNLSASRPQDRQFILSSKKLLLSDSGFYLCAWAVMGNYGYTFGSGTRLTVV.

The V and J genes are TRBV7-2 and TRBJ2-5; 7 bases are shared with TRBD2. The ends lost 7 bases at V and 6 bases at J; junction bases unmatched: 11. CDR3 length: 14 amino acids. Germline CDR1 is SGHTA and CDR2 is FQGNSA. The CDR3 DNA is TGTGCCAGCACCCAGGGAGCTAGCGGCAAGACCCAGTACTTC. It is translated as CASTQGASGKTQYF.

This chain joins TRBV4-2 and TRBJ1-1; 7 nucleotides agree with TRBD1. The CDR3 has 14 amino acids. Germline V gives CDR1 LGHNA, CDR2 YNFKEQ. With V trimmed by 1 base and J by 7 bases, 6 bases remained unmatched. Here the CDR3 DNA reads TGTGCCAGCAGCCAAGGGGGGGGACAGAGTGAAGCTTTCTTT. Its protein is CASSQGGGQSEAFF.